The clone carrying this T cell receptor beta chain was seen many times. This specimen belongs to a study of neurological immune-mediated disorders. TCRdb reprocessed the 5' RACE reads with MiXCR, giving one entry per CDR3 protein. This repertoire shows some 38,000 distinct CDR3 sequences, about 4.4% found once; its top ten account for roughly 9%. The ends were cut back, 4 bases at V and 6 bases at J, with 15 bases in the middle. The CDR3 is 14 residues long. CDR1 and CDR2 (germline): SGHDT, YYEEEE. This chain connects TRBV5-6 to TRBJ2-3, with D possibly being TRBD1 (6 bases). This sequence was found in a man aged 18 to 30 in good health. Sequencing input: CD4+ T cells from blood. The DNA of the CDR3 is TGTGCCAGCAGCCCTCAGGGGAATTACGATACGCAGTATTTT. Its protein is CASSPQGNYDTQYF. The full variable domain, with the rest looked up from reference TRBV5-6 and TRBJ2-3, is DAGVTQSPTHLIKTRGQQVTLRCSPKSGHDTVSWYQQALGQGPQFIFQYYEEEERQRGNFPDRFSGHQFPNYSSELNVNALLLGDSALYLCASSPQGNYDTQYFGPGTRLTVL.